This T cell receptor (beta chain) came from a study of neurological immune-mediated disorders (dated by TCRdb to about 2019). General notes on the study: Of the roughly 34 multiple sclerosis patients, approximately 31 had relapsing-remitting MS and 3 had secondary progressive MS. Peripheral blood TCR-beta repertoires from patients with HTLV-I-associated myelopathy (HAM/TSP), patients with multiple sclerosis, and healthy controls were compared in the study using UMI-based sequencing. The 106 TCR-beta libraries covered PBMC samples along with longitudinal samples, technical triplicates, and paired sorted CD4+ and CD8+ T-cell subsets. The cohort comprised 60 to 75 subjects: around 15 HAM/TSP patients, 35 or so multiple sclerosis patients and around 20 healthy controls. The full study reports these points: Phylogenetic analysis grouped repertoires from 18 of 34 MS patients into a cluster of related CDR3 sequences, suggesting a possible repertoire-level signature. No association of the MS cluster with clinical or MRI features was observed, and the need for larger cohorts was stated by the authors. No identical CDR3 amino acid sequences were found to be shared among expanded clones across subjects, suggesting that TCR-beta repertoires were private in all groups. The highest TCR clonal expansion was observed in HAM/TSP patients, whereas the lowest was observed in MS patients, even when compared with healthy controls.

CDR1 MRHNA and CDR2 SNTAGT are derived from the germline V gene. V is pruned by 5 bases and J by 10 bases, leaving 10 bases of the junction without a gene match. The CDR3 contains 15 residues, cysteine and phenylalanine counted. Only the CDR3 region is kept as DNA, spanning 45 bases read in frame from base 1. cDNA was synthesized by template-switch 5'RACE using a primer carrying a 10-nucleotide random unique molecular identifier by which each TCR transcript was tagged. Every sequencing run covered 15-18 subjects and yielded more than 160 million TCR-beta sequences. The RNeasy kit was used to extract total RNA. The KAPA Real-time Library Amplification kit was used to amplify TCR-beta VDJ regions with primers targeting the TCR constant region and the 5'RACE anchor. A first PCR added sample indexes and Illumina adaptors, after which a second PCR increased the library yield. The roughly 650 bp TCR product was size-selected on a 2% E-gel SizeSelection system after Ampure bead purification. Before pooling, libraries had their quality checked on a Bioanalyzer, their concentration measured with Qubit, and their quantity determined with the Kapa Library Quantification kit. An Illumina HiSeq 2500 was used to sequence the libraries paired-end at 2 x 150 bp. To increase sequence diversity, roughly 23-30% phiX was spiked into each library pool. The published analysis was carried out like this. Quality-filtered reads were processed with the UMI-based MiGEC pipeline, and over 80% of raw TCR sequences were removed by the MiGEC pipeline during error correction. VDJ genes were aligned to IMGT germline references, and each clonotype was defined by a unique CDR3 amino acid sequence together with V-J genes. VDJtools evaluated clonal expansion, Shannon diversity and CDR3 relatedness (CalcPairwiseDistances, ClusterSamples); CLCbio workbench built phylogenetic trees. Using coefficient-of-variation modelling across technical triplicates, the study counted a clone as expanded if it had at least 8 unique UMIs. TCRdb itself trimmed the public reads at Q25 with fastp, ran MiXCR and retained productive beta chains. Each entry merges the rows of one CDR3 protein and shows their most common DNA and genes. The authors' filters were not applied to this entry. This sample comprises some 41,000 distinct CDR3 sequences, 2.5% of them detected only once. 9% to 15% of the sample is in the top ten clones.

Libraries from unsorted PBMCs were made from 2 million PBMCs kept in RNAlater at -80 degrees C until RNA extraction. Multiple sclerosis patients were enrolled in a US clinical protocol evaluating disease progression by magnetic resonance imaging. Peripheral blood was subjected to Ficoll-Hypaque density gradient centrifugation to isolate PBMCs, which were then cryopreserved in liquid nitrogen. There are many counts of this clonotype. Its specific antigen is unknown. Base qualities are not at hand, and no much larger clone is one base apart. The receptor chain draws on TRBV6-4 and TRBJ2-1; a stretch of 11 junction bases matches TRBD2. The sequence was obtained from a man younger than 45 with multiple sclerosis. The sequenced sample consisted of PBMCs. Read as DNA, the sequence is TGTGCCAGCAGTCCAGCACTAGCGGGAGATAAAGAGCAGTTCTTC. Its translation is CASSPALAGDKEQFF.